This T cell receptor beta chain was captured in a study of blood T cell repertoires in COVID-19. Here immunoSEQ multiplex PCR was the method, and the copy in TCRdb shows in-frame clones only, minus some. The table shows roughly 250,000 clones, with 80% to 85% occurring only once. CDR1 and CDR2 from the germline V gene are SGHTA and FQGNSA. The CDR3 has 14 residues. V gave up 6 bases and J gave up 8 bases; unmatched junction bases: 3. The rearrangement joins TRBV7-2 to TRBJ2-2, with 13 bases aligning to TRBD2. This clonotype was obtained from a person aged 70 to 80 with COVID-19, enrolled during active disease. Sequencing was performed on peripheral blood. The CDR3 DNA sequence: TGTGCCAGCAGGGGACTAGCGGGATCGGGGGAGCTGTTTTTT. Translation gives CASRGLAGSGELFF.